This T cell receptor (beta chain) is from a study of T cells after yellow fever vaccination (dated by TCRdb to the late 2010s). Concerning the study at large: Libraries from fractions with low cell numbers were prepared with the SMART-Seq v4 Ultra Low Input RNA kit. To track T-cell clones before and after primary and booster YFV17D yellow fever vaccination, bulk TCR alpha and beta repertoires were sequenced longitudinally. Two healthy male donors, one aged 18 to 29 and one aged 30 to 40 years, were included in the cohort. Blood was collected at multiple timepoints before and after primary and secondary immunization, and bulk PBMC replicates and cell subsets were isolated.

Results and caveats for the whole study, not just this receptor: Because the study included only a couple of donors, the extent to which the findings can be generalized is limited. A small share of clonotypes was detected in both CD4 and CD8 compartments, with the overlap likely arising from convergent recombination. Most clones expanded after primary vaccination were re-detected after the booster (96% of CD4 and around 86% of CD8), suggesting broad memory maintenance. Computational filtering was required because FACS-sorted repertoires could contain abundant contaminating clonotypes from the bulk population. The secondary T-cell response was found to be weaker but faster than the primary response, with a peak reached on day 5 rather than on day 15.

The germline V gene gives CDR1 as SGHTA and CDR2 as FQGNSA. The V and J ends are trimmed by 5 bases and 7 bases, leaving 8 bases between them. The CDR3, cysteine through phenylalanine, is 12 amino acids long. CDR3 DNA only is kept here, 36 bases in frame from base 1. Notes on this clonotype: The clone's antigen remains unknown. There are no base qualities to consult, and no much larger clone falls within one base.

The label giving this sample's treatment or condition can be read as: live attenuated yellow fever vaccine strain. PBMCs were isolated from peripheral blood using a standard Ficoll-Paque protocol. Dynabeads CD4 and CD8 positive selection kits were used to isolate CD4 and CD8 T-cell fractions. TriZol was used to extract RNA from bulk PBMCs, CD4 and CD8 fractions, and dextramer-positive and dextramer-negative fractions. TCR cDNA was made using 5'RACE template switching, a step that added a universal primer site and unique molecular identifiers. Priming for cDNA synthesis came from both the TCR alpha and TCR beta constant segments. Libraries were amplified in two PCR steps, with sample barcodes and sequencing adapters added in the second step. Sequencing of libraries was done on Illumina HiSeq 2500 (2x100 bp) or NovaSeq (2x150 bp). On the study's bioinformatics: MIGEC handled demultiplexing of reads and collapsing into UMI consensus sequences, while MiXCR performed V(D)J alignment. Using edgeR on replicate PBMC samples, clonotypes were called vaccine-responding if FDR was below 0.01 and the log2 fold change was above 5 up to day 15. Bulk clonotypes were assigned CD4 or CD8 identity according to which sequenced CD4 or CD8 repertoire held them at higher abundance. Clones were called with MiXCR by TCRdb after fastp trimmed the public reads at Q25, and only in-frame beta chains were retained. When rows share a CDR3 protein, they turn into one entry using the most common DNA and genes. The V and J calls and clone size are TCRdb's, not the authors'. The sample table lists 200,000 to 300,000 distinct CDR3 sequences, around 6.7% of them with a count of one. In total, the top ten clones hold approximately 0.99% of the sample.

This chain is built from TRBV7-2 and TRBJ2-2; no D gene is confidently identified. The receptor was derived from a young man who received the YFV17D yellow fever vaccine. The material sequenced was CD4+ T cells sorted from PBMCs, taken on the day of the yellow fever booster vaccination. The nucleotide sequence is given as TGTGCCAGCAGCCCGCCGGGCGGGGAGCTGTTTTTT. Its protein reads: CASSPPGGELFF.